A single sample is the source of the 9 T cell receptor beta chains below, sequenced in a study of OX40 agonist ivuxolimab in advanced cancers. Assay used: immunoSEQ multiplex PCR; TCRdb lists only in-frame clones, some missing. This table has 65,000 to 75,000 clones, 85% appearing once. Specimen: CD4+ or CD8+ T cells sorted from blood, collected in a trial of the OX40 agonist ivuxolimab. The receptors here all came from an adult with an advanced solid tumor such as melanoma, head and neck, liver or kidney cancer.

The chain is built from TRBV11-2 and TRBJ2-1; either TRBD1 or TRBD2 may fit D (5 bases each). The germline V gene has CDR1 SGHAT and CDR2 FQNNGV. V lost 2 bases, J lost 2 bases, and 10 bases lay in between. This CDR3 is built from 15 residues. The CDR3 region has the DNA TGTGCCAGCAGCTTATTAGGGACCACCTACAATGAGCAGTTCTTC. Translating gives CASSLLGTTYNEQFF.

The chain carries TRBV7-2 and TRBJ2-3; 7 nucleotides agree with TRBD2. Per the germline V gene, CDR1 is SGHTA and CDR2 is FQGNSA. The CDR3 covers 15 residues. The V and J ends lost 3 bases and 1 base, in that order; junction bases with no gene match: 4. CDR3 DNA: TGTGCCAGCAGCTTTGGCGGGAGTCGCACAGATACGCAGTATTTT. Translation: CASSFGGSRTDTQYF.

The J gene is TRBJ2-7, the V gene TRBV29-1, with D perhaps TRBD1 (5 bases). Germline V gene sequence: CDR1 SQVTM, CDR2 ANQGSEA. The ends were cut back, 5 bases at V and 3 bases at J, with 14 bases in the middle. CDR3 size: 13 residues. CDR3: CSVKKGLDYEQYF. The DNA of the CDR3 is TGCAGCGTTAAAAAGGGGTTGGACTACGAGCAGTACTTC.

The gene calls are TRBV28 and TRBJ2-5; weak D call: TRBD2 (6 bases). The CDR3 covers 14 residues. The germline V and J ends were trimmed by 6 bases and 1 base, with 12 bases remaining between them. Germline assignment: CDR1 MDHEN and CDR2 SYDVKM. The CDR3 region has the DNA TGTGCCAGCAGGACCTCGGAGGGCCAAGAGACCCAGTACTTC. This codes for CASRTSEGQETQYF.

In DNA form, the CDR3 reads TGTGCCAGCAGTACCGATCGGGGGCGAGAGACCCAGTACTTC. It is translated as CASSTDRGRETQYF. The chain has TRBV11-2 and TRBJ2-5; D assignment may be TRBD1 or TRBD2 (6 bases each). The CDR3 length is 14 residues. V lost 6 bases, J lost 4 bases, and 15 bases lay in between. Germline V lookup: CDR1 SGHAT, CDR2 FQNNGV.

The rearrangement joins TRBV18 to TRBJ2-2; 7 nucleotides line up with TRBD1. V gave up 4 bases and J gave up 0 bases; unmatched junction bases: 2. CDR3 length: 15 amino acids. The germline V gene encodes CDR1 KGHSH and CDR2 LQKENI. Here the CDR3 DNA reads TGTGCCAGCTCACGGACAGGCGCGAACACCGGGGAGCTGTTTTTT. Protein: CASSRTGANTGELFF.

The DNA of the CDR3 is TGTGCCAGCAGCCGGGACCACTCCTACGAGCAGTACTTC. It encodes CASSRDHSYEQYF. The chain uses TRBV5-6 and TRBJ2-7; D is possibly TRBD1 or TRBD2 (5 bases each). V lost 4 bases, J lost 0 bases, and 8 bases lay in between. This CDR3 is built from 13 residues. The germline V gene encodes CDR1 SGHDT and CDR2 YYEEEE.

The gene calls are TRBV7-9 and TRBJ2-1, with TRBD2 identical over 7 bases. The CDR3 sequence is 16 residues long. Looked up from germline, CDR1 is SEHNR and CDR2 is FQNEAQ (reference sequence). V shed 3 bases and J 7 bases; nucleotides not matched to a gene: 12. CDR3 amino acids: CASSFPMGEGRNEQFF. CDR3 coding DNA: TGTGCCAGCAGCTTCCCTATGGGGGAGGGGCGAAATGAGCAGTTCTTC. The full variable domain, in which reference TRBV7-9 and TRBJ2-1 provide the parts outside the CDR3, is DTGVSQNPRHKITKRGQNVTFRCDPISEHNRLYWYRQTLGQGPEFLTYFQNEAQLEKSRLLSDRFSAERPKGSFSTLEIQRTEQGDSAMYLCASSFPMGEGRNEQFFGPGTRLTVL.

The chain carries TRBV27 and TRBJ1-4; TRBD1 might be the D (5 bases). Germline CDR1 and CDR2: MNHEY and SMNVEV (reference sequence). V was clipped by 0 bases and J by 7 bases, with 9 bases between them. This CDR3 is 14 amino acids long. The CDR3 here is CASSLSRGREKLFF. Here the CDR3 DNA reads TGTGCCAGCAGTTTATCTAGGGGACGTGAAAAACTGTTTTTT.